Listed below are T cell receptor beta chains from one sample, sequenced in a study of CD8 T cells in Susac syndrome. TCRdb recomputed calls from the immunoSEQ multiplex PCR reads with MiXCR, one row per CDR3 protein. Of 84,000 or so distinct CDR3 sequences listed, 94% are singletons. Sample: CD8+ T cells from PBMCs. These TCRs come from a human donor with Susac syndrome. The CDR3 runs from the conserved cysteine through the conserved F or W. The D gene is left open where the match is weak. For some rows the clone size is stated as once, few or many, or as a class when expanded; others skip it.

TGTGCCAGCTCACCACTGGACAACCCCTACGAGCAGTACTTC,CASSPLDNPYEQYF,14,TRBV18,NA,TRBJ2-7,NA
TGTGCCAGCAGTGAATCGGTCCAAGAGACCCAGTACTTC,CASSESVQETQYF,13,TRBV6-1,NA,TRBJ2-5,NA
TGTGCCAGCAGTCCCACTCTCAGGCTGCGAGAGACCCAGTACTTC,CASSPTLRLRETQYF,15,TRBV28,NA,TRBJ2-5,NA
TGTGCCAGCAGTAGTACTAGCGGGGGAGGCACAGATACGCAGTATTTT,CASSSTSGGGTDTQYF,16,TRBV6-4,TRBD2,TRBJ2-3,NA
TGTGCCAGCAGCTCGTCGGTGAGCTCCTACGAGCAGTACTTC,CASSSSVSSYEQYF,14,TRBV7-9,NA,TRBJ2-7,NA
TGTGCCAGCAGCTTTGACTCCTACTCCTCCTACGAGCAGTACTTC,CASSFDSYSSYEQYF,15,TRBV11-1,NA,TRBJ2-7,NA
TGTGCCAGCAGTCCATCCGGGACTAGCGGATTCTACGAGCAGTACTTC,CASSPSGTSGFYEQYF,16,TRBV27,TRBD2,TRBJ2-7,NA
TGCAGTGCTAGAGAAGAGGGGGCGCGTAGAGATACGCAGTATTTT,CSAREEGARRDTQYF,15,TRBV20-1,TRBD1,TRBJ2-3,NA
TGTGCCAGCAGCTTAGTATTGATCGGGGCCACCGGGGAGCTGTTTTTT,CASSLVLIGATGELFF,16,TRBV7-8,NA,TRBJ2-2,NA
TGTGCCAGCAGCCAATGGGGGAGCACTGAAGCTTTCTTT,CASSQWGSTEAFF,13,TRBV3-1,NA,TRBJ1-1,NA
TGTGCCAGCACAGCCCTCTTGGGAAACATTCAGTACTTC,CASTALLGNIQYF,13,TRBV6-5,NA,TRBJ2-4,NA
TGTGCCAGCAGCACCAGTGTCCCGACCTACGAGCAGTACTTC,CASSTSVPTYEQYF,14,TRBV11-3,NA,TRBJ2-7,NA
TGTGCCAGCAGTTTTGTTAGAGATGGACAGACCCAGTACTTC,CASSFVRDGQTQYF,14,TRBV28,NA,TRBJ2-5,NA
TGTGCCAGCAGCCCGTTAGGAGCCAAAAACATTCAGTACTTC,CASSPLGAKNIQYF,14,TRBV7-2,NA,TRBJ2-4,NA
TGTGCCAGCAGCACCTGGGGTTACGAGCAGTACTTC,CASSTWGYEQYF,12,TRBV2,NA,TRBJ2-7,NA
TGTGCCAGCAGTCTAAACGGGGCTTGGGATGGCTACACCTTC,CASSLNGAWDGYTF,14,TRBV27,NA,TRBJ1-2,NA
TGTGCCAGCAGTTTACTCCTCGGGGGGATGCTTCACGAGCAGTACTTC,CASSLLLGGMLHEQYF,16,TRBV28,TRBD2,TRBJ2-7,NA
TGTGCCAGTAGTTTCCGACAGGAAGCTTTCTTT,CASSFRQEAFF,11,TRBV19,NA,TRBJ1-1,NA
TGTGCCATCAGTGAATCGGACAGACGGAACACTGAAGCTTTCTTT,CAISESDRRNTEAFF,15,TRBV10-3,NA,TRBJ1-1,NA
TGTGCCAGCAGGCCCGGGGGGGAGAGTGGCTACACCTTC,CASRPGGESGYTF,13,TRBV2,NA,TRBJ1-2,NA
TGTGCCAGCAGCTTGTCTAGCGGGGTGTACGAGCAGTACTTC,CASSLSSGVYEQYF,14,TRBV5-6,TRBD2,TRBJ2-7,NA
TGTGCCACCAGTGATCCCGTGACGGGAGTTCCCAATGAGCAGTTCTTC,CATSDPVTGVPNEQFF,16,TRBV24-1,NA,TRBJ2-1,once
TGTGCCAGCAGTCCGACAGCTTTTGGACTAGCGGGGAACATTCAGTACTTC,CASSPTAFGLAGNIQYF,17,TRBV9,TRBD2,TRBJ2-4,NA
TGTGCCATCAGTGATATCACAACTAGCACAGATACGCAGTATTTT,CAISDITTSTDTQYF,15,TRBV10-3,NA,TRBJ2-3,NA
TGTGCCAGCAGCTACGGGTCCTTCAATGAGCAGTTCTTC,CASSYGSFNEQFF,13,TRBV7-6,NA,TRBJ2-1,NA
TGTGCCAGCAGCTTCTTTGCCGGGTACGAGCAGTACTTC,CASSFFAGYEQYF,13,TRBV7-2,NA,TRBJ2-7,NA
TGTGCCAGCAGCCAAGAGGGGATGGGCTACACAGATACGCAGTATTTT,CASSQEGMGYTDTQYF,16,TRBV3-1,NA,TRBJ2-3,NA
TGTGCCAGCAGTTTGCGAGGGACTTCGGCAACTAATGAAAAACTGTTTTTT,CASSLRGTSATNEKLFF,17,TRBV28,NA,TRBJ1-4,NA
TGTGCCAGCAGTTACGCGGGAGTGACAGATACGCAGTATTTT,CASSYAGVTDTQYF,14,TRBV6-2/TRBV6-3,TRBD2,TRBJ2-3,NA
TGTGCCAGCAACCCCACAGGGGATTTAATTGAAGCTTTCTTT,CASNPTGDLIEAFF,14,TRBV12-3/TRBV12-4,TRBD1,TRBJ1-1,NA
TGTGCCAGCAGCCAACCTCCACAGGGCCTACTTACAGATACGCAGTATTTT,CASSQPPQGLLTDTQYF,17,TRBV14,NA,TRBJ2-3,NA
TGCAGTGCTAGAGACCGGGACTTTGGCTCCTACGAGCAGTACTTC,CSARDRDFGSYEQYF,15,TRBV20-1,NA,TRBJ2-7,NA
TGTGCCACCAGCAGAGGTGCAGGGAGCTCCTACGAGCAGTACTTC,CATSRGAGSSYEQYF,15,TRBV15,NA,TRBJ2-7,NA
TGCGCCAGCAGCCAACTACAGGGACTGGCTCGCGAGCAGTTCTTC,CASSQLQGLAREQFF,15,TRBV4-1,NA,TRBJ2-1,NA
TGTGCCAGCAGTGCCCGGACAGATTGGTACTATGGCTACACCTTC,CASSARTDWYYGYTF,15,TRBV12-3/TRBV12-4,NA,TRBJ1-2,NA
TGCAGCGTGGTCAGGGTGAACACCGGGGAGCTGTTTTTT,CSVVRVNTGELFF,13,TRBV29-1,NA,TRBJ2-2,NA
TGTGCCAGCAGCTTTTTCCAGGGGGCTACTGAAGCTTTCTTT,CASSFFQGATEAFF,14,TRBV11-1,TRBD1,TRBJ1-1,NA
TGTGCCAGCAGCCAGAGTACTACTAACTATGGCTACACCTTC,CASSQSTTNYGYTF,14,TRBV5-6,NA,TRBJ1-2,NA
TGTGCCAGCAGCTTGACGGCGAACGAGCAGTACTTC,CASSLTANEQYF,12,TRBV5-6,NA,TRBJ2-7,NA
TGTGCCAGCAGTTTGCAACTAGGGGAGCTGTTTTTT,CASSLQLGELFF,12,TRBV27,NA,TRBJ2-2,NA
TGTGCCAGCAGTACCCTCACAGGGGTCGACACTGAAGCTTTCTTT,CASSTLTGVDTEAFF,15,TRBV27,TRBD1,TRBJ1-1,NA
TGTGCCACCAGCGGGGACAAGAACACCGGGGAGCTGTTTTTT,CATSGDKNTGELFF,14,TRBV15,NA,TRBJ2-2,NA
TGTGCCAGCAGCTCCGGGACAGGGTACACTGAAGCTTTCTTT,CASSSGTGYTEAFF,14,TRBV5-6,TRBD1,TRBJ1-1,NA
TGTGCCAGCACCGGGCGGGAGGTTAATGAGCAGTTCTTC,CASTGREVNEQFF,13,TRBV6-2/TRBV6-3,TRBD2,TRBJ2-1,NA
TGTGCCAGCAGCTTATGGAGAGAGTCCACCGGGGAGCTGTTTTTT,CASSLWRESTGELFF,15,TRBV7-2,NA,TRBJ2-2,NA
TGTGCCAGCAGAGCGACAGGGTTGGGCGCTGAAGCTTTCTTT,CASRATGLGAEAFF,14,TRBV25-1,TRBD1,TRBJ1-1,NA
TGTGCCACCAGCTCTTTCTCCTTGACCGCTGGAGAGACCCAGTACTTC,CATSSFSLTAGETQYF,16,TRBV24-1,NA,TRBJ2-5,NA
TGCAGTGCTAGCCCGCAGGCCGGACTAGCGGGAGCCTACTACACCCAAGAGACCCAGTACTTC,CSASPQAGLAGAYYTQETQYF,21,TRBV20-1,TRBD2,TRBJ2-5,once